Described below is a single TCR beta chain sequence and its context. Researchers amplified the TCR beta CDR3 regions from RNA transcripts. In the first-round RT-PCR of the TCR CDR3, the HTBI primer set was used. TCRdb fed the multiplex PCR reads into MiXCR, producing one record per CDR3 protein. The sample lists 550,000 to 600,000 distinct CDR3 sequences; about 14% were seen once. The source of the sample is a study of T cells in Graves' hyperthyroidism and ophthalmopathy. V gave up 4 bases and J gave up 2 bases; unmatched junction bases: 16. Germline V gene sequence: CDR1 SGDLS, CDR2 YYNGEE. The CDR3 contains 18 residues.

The clonotype comes from a woman aged 18 to 35 with Graves' ophthalmopathy. The sequenced sample consisted of blood. J is TRBJ2-7 and V is TRBV9, with TRBD1 identical over 9 bases. The CDR3 here is CASSPRDRATLPTYEQYF. CDR3 nucleotide sequence: TGTGCCAGCAGCCCCAGGGACAGGGCAACTCTCCCAACCTACGAGCAGTACTTC.